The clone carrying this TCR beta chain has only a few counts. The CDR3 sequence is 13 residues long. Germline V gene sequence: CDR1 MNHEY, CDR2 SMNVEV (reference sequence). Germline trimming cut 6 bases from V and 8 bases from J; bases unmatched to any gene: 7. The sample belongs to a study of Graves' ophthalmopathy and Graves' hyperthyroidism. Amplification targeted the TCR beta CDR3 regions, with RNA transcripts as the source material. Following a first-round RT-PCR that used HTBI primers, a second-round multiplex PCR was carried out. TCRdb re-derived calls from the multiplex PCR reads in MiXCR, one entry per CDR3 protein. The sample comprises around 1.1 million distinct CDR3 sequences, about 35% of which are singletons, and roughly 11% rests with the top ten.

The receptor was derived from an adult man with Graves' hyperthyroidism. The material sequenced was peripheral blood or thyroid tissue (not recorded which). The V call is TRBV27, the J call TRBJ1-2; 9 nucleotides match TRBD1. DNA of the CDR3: TGTGCCAGCAGCGGACAGGGGTCGGGCGGCTACACCTTC. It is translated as CASSGQGSGGYTF.